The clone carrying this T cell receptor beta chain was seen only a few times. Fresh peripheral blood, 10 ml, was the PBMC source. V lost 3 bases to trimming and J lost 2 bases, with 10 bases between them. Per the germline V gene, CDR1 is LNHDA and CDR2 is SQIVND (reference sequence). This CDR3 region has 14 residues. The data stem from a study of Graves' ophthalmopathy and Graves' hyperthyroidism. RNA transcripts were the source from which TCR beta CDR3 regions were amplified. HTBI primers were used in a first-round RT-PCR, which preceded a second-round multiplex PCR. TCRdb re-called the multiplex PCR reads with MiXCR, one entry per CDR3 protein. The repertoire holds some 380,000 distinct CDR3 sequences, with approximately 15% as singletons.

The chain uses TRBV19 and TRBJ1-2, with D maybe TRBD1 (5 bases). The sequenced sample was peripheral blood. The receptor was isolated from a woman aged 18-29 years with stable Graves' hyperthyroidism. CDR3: CASSMSDTNYGYTF. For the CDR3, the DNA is TGTGCCAGTAGTATGTCGGACACGAACTATGGCTACACCTTC. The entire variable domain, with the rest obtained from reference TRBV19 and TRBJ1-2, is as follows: DGGITQSPKYLFRKEGQNVTLSCEQNLNHDAMYWYRQDPGQGLRLIYYSQIVNDFQKGDIAEGYSVSREKKESFPLTVTSAQKNPTAFYLCASSMSDTNYGYTFGSGTRLTVV.